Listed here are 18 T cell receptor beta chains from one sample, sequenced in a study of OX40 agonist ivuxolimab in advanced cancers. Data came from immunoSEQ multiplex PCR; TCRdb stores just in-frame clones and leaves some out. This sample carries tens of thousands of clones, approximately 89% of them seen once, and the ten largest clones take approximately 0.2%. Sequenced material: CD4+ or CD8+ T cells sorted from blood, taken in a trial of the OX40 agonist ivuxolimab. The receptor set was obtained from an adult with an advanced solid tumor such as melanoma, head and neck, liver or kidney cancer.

CDR3 coding DNA: TGCGCCAGCAGCCCGGCGGGTGGCTACGAGCAGTACGTC. As protein: CASSPAGGYEQYV. The chain recombines TRBV5-1 with TRBJ2-7; perhaps TRBD2 as D (5 bases). V was cut by 4 bases and J by 3 bases, with 11 bases left in between. The CDR3 loop spans 13 amino acids. Per germline, CDR1 SGHRS and CDR2 YFSETQ.

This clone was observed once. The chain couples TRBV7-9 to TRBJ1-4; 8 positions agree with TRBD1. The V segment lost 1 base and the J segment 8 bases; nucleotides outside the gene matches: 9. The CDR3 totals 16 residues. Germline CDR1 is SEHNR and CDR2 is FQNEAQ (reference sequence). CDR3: CASSLGRTGRDEKLFF. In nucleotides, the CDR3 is TGTGCCAGCAGCTTAGGCCGGACAGGGAGGGACGAAAAACTGTTTTTT.

The CDR3 loop is CASGLFELSEAFF. The DNA of the CDR3 is TGTGCTAGTGGTTTGTTTGAGCTTAGTGAAGCTTTCTTT. This chain connects TRBV12-5 to TRBJ1-1; no reliable D call. Trimming stripped 2 bases from V and 7 bases from J, with 11 bases between. The CDR3 sequence is 13 residues long. The germline gives CDR1 LGHNT, CDR2 FRNRAP.

The CDR3 DNA reads TGCGCCAGCAGCTTGGACGGAATGAACACTGAAGCTTTCTTT. Its protein product is CASSLDGMNTEAFF. The chain links TRBV5-1 to TRBJ1-1; D gene unclear. The germline gives CDR1 SGHRS, CDR2 YFSETQ. This CDR3 has 14 amino acids. V was cut by 0 bases and J by 0 bases, with 6 bases left in between.

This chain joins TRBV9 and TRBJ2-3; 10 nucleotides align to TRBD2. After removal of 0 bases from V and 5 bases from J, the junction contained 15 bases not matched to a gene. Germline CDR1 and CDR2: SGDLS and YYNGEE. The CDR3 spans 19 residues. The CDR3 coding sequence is TGTGCCAGCAGCGTAGTTCCTAGCGGGAGCCATGCAGTAAGAGATACGCAGTATTTT. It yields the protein CASSVVPSGSHAVRDTQYF.

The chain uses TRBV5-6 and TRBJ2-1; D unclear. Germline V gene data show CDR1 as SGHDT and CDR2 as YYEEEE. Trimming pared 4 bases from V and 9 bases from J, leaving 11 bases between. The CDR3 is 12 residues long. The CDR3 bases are TGTGCCAGCAGCAGCTATAAGGGTGAGCAGTTCTTC. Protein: CASSSYKGEQFF. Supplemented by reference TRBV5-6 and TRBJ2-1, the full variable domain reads DAGVTQSPTHLIKTRGQQVTLRCSPKSGHDTVSWYQQALGQGPQFIFQYYEEEERQRGNFPDRFSGHQFPNYSSELNVNALLLGDSALYLCASSSYKGEQFFGPGTRLTVL.

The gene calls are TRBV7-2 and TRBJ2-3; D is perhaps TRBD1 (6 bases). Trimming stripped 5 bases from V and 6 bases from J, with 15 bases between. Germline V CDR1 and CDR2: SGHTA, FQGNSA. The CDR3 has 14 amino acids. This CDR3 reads CASSRTAPIDTQYF. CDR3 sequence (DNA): TGTGCCAGCAGCCGGACAGCGCCGATCGATACGCAGTATTTT.

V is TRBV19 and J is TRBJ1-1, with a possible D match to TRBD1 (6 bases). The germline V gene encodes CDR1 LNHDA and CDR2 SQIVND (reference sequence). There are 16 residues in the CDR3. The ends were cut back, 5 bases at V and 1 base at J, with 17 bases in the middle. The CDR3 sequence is CASSQSRGTRNTEAFF. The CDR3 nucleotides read TGTGCCAGTAGTCAGTCCAGGGGAACCAGGAACACTGAAGCTTTCTTT.

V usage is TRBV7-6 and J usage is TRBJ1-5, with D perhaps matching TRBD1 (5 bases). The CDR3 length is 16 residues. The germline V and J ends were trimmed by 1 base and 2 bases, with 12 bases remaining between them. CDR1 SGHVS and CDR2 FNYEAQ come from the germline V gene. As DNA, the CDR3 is TGTGCCAGCAGCTTAGTCGGGGGAAGTCGCAATCAGCCCCAGCATTTT. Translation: CASSLVGGSRNQPQHF.

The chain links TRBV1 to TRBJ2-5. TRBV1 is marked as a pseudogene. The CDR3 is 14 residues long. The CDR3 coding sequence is TGCACCAGCAGCCAAGATCGGCAGCAAGAGACCCAGTACTTC. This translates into CTSSQDRQQETQYF.

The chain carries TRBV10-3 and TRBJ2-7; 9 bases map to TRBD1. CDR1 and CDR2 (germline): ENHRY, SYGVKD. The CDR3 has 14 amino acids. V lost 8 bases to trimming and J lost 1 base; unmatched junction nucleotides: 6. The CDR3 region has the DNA TGTGCCATCGGGGGGGGGACAGGGTCCTACGAGCAGTACTTC. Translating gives CAIGGGTGSYEQYF.

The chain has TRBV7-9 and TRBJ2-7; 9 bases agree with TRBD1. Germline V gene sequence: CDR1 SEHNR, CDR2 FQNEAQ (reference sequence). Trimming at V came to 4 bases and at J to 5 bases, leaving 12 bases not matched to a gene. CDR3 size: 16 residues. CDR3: CASSSRAGTGKNEQYF. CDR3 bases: TGTGCCAGCAGCTCCAGAGCAGGGACAGGGAAGAACGAGCAGTACTTC.

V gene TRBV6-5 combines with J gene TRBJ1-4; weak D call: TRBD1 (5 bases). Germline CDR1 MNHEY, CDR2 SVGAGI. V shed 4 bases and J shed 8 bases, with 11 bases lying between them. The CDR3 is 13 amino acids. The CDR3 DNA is TGTGCCAGCAGTTTACCAGGGAGCGAAAAACTGTTTTTT. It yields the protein CASSLPGSEKLFF.

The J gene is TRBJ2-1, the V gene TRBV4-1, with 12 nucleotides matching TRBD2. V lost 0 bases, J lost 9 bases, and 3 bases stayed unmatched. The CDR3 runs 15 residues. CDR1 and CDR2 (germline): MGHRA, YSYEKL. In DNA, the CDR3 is TGCGCCAGCAGCCAAGATCAGACTAGCGGGAGTGAGCAGTTCTTC. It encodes CASSQDQTSGSEQFF.

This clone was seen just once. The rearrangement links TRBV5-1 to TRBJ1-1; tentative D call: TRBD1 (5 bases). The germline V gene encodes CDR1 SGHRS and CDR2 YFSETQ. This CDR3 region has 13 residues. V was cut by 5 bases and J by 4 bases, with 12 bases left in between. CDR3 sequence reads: CASSRRDGTEAFF. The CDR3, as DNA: TGCGCCAGCAGTAGGAGGGACGGCACTGAAGCTTTCTTT.

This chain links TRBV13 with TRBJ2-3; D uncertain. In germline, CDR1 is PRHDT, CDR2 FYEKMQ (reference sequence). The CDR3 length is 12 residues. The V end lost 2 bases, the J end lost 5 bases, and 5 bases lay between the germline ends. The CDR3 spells CASSLRLDTQYF. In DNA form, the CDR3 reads TGTGCCAGCAGCTTAAGGTTAGATACGCAGTATTTT.

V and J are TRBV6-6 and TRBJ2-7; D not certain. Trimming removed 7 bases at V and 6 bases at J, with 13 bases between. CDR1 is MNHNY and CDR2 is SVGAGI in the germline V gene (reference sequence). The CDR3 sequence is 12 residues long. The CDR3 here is CASNPTPGEQYF. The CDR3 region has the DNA TGTGCCAGCAACCCGACCCCCGGCGAGCAGTACTTC.

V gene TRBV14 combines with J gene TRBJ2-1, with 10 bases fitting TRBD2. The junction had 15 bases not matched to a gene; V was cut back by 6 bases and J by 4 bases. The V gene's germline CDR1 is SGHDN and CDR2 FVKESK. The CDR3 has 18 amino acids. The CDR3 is CASSSRNPQRGGYNEQFF. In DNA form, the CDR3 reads TGTGCCAGCAGTTCAAGGAACCCCCAGCGGGGGGGGTACAATGAGCAGTTCTTC.